A single sample gave rise to the 19 T cell receptor beta chains below, sequenced in a study of T cell changes during pregnancy in multiple sclerosis. The table came from immunoSEQ multiplex PCR; TCRdb's copy has only in-frame clones and leaves some out. The sample holds approximately 25,000 clones, approximately 90% seen once. The sample consisted of CD4+ T cells from peripheral blood mononuclear cells, taken in the first trimester of pregnancy. All receptors derive from a female donor in good health, enrolled as a control in a pregnancy study.

The chain recombines TRBV7-2 with TRBJ1-3; D not certain. The CDR3 covers 15 residues. Germline CDR1 and CDR2: SGHTA and FQGNSA. The ends were cut back, 5 bases at V and 4 bases at J, with 15 bases in the middle. CDR3 nucleotides: TGTGCCAGCAGCCCCACCGGGATTTGGGGAAACACCATATATTTT. Translating it yields CASSPTGIWGNTIYF.

This chain links TRBV19 with TRBJ2-2; TRBD2 is a possible D gene (7 bases). The germline gives CDR1 LNHDA, CDR2 SQIVND (reference sequence). This CDR3 has 15 amino acids. Trimming cost V 5 bases and J 5 bases, with 15 bases left between them. The CDR3 region has the DNA TGTGCCAGTAGTCCCCGGGGGGCGCGAACCGGGGAGCTGTTTTTT. Amino acids: CASSPRGARTGELFF.

This clone was detected once. The V gene is TRBV2, the J gene TRBJ1-2; D not certain. CDR3 size: 14 residues. The V and J ends lost 2 bases and 4 bases respectively, with 11 bases between them. Looked up from germline, CDR1 is SNHLY and CDR2 is FYNNEI. The CDR3 reads CASSESGNPYGYTF. The CDR3 region has the DNA TGTGCCAGCAGTGAATCGGGAAACCCCTATGGCTACACCTTC.

This clone was seen only a few times. The chain recombines TRBV27 with TRBJ1-4; possibly TRBD1 for D (6 bases). This CDR3 has 14 residues. Between the trimmed V and J ends, which lost 1 base and 7 bases, there was a span of 10 bases. The germline gives CDR1 MNHEY, CDR2 SMNVEV (reference sequence). The CDR3 nucleotides are TGTGCCAGCAGTTTATGGGAGGGGGGTGAAAAACTGTTTTTT. This codes for CASSLWEGGEKLFF.

J is TRBJ1-2 and V is TRBV9; TRBD1 matches 8 bases. Germline CDR1 SGDLS, CDR2 YYNGEE. The CDR3 contains 15 residues. V gave up 3 bases and J gave up 9 bases; unmatched junction bases: 13. CDR3 residues: CASSGPSAGGLSYTF. CDR3 DNA sequence: TGTGCCAGCAGCGGACCGAGTGCAGGGGGCTTGAGCTACACCTTC. Variable domain in full (rest from reference TRBV9 and TRBJ1-2): DSGVTQTPKHLITATGQRVTLRCSPRSGDLSVYWYQQSLDQGLQFLIQYYNGEERAKGNILERFSAQQFPDLHSELNLSSLELGDSALYFCASSGPSAGGLSYTFGSGTRLTVV.

This chain links TRBV11-2 with TRBJ2-5; D is possibly TRBD2 (5 bases). The V end lost 2 bases, the J end lost 5 bases, and 9 bases lay between the germline ends. This CDR3 comprises 13 residues. Germline lookup yields CDR1 SGHAT and CDR2 FQNNGV. DNA for the CDR3: TGTGCCAGCAGCTTACGGGGTCGGGAGACCCAGTACTTC. Protein product: CASSLRGRETQYF.

This chain uses TRBV30 with TRBJ2-5, with a weak D call TRBD2 (7 bases). In germline, CDR1 is GTSNPN, CDR2 SVGIG (reference sequence). The CDR3 contains 13 residues. Trimming took off 7 bases at V and 5 bases at J, with 17 bases between the two ends. CDR3 region: CASRGGVGETQYF. The CDR3 DNA follows: TGTGCCTCCAGGGGAGGGGTCGGGGAGACCCAGTACTTC.

The chain uses TRBV4-1 and TRBJ2-7; unclear D gene. V lost 1 base and J lost 2, with 12 bases in between. The CDR3 totals 15 residues. Germline loops: CDR1 MGHRA, CDR2 YSYEKL. CDR3 amino acids: CASSQGQAFTYEQYF. CDR3 DNA: TGCGCCAGCAGCCAAGGGCAAGCGTTTACCTACGAGCAGTACTTC.

V and J are TRBV7-9 and TRBJ2-1, with a possible D match to TRBD1 (6 bases). Trimming removed 4 bases from V and 1 base from J, with 11 bases in between. Germline V CDR1 and CDR2: SEHNR, FQNEAQ (reference sequence). This CDR3 comprises 15 residues. CDR3 amino acids: CASSSTGSSYNEQFF. The CDR3 DNA reads as TGTGCCAGCAGCTCAACAGGGAGTTCCTACAATGAGCAGTTCTTC.

This chain links TRBV11-2 with TRBJ2-5, with a weak D call TRBD1 (6 bases). The CDR3 loop spans 15 amino acids. Germline V CDR1 and CDR2: SGHAT, FQNNGV. V lost 4 bases, J lost 0 bases, and 12 bases lay in between. Here the CDR3 DNA reads TGTGCCAGCAGCTGGAGAGGACAGAACCAAGAGACCCAGTACTTC. This sequence encodes CASSWRGQNQETQYF.

The chain has TRBV19 and TRBJ2-5, with 7 bases fitting TRBD2. The V segment lost 5 bases and the J segment 1 base; nucleotides outside the gene matches: 4. This CDR3 is 14 amino acids long. Germline V gene sequence: CDR1 LNHDA, CDR2 SQIVND (reference sequence). CDR3 sequence: CASSLAVTQETQYF. The CDR3 coding sequence is TGTGCCAGTAGTCTAGCGGTAACCCAAGAGACCCAGTACTTC.

This rearrangement joins TRBV7-9 to TRBJ2-1; 7 positions agree with TRBD2. CDR1 and CDR2 from the germline V gene are SEHNR and FQNEAQ (reference sequence). V trimming: 5 bases; J trimming: 7 bases; junction bases outside the gene matches: 11. This CDR3 region has 15 residues. The CDR3 coding sequence is TGTGCCAGCAGCCCGCCGGGGGGTCTTTTTAATGAGCAGTTCTTC. Encoded protein: CASSPPGGLFNEQFF.

The V call is TRBV2, the J call TRBJ2-1; D may be TRBD2 (6 bases). The germline V gene encodes CDR1 SNHLY and CDR2 FYNNEI. The CDR3 has 13 amino acids. Trimming took off 4 bases at V and 9 bases at J, with 13 bases between the two ends. CDR3 sequence (DNA): TGTGCCAGCAGTGGGGTAGAGGGAGGTGAGCAGTTCTTC. Its protein product is CASSGVEGGEQFF. The entire variable domain, with the rest obtained from reference TRBV2 and TRBJ2-1, is as follows: EPEVTQTPSHQVTQMGQEVILRCVPISNHLYFYWYRQILGQKVEFLVSFYNNEISEKSEIFDDQFSVERPDGSNFTLKIRSTKLEDSAMYFCASSGVEGGEQFFGPGTRLTVL.

The chain joins TRBV7-9 to TRBJ2-2; D possibly corresponds to TRBD2 (5 bases). The V and J ends lost 2 bases and 3 bases respectively, with 13 bases between them. The germline CDR1 and CDR2 sequences are SEHNR and FQNEAQ (reference sequence). This CDR3 has 16 residues. The CDR3 is CASSLIILADTGELFF. DNA of the CDR3: TGTGCCAGCAGCTTAATCATCCTAGCTGACACCGGGGAGCTGTTTTTT.

CDR3: CASRRTGTGNEKLFF. CDR3 DNA sequence: TGTGCCAGCAGGCGTACCGGGACAGGGAATGAAAAACTGTTTTTT. The chain carries TRBV6-1 and TRBJ1-4; TRBD1 matches 9 bases. This CDR3 has 15 amino acids. CDR1 and CDR2 from the germline V gene are MNHNS and SASEGT. The V gene end was trimmed by 6 bases and the J gene end by 5 bases; junction bases not matched to a gene: 7.

The chain has TRBV13 and TRBJ1-4, with 9 bases lining up with TRBD1. Germline CDR1 PRHDT, CDR2 FYEKMQ (reference sequence). The CDR3 consists of 14 residues. V shed 4 bases and J 8 bases; nucleotides not matched to a gene: 5. CDR3 sequence reads: CASSYRGLGEKLFF. CDR3 DNA sequence: TGTGCCAGCAGCTACAGGGGGCTTGGGGAAAAACTGTTTTTT.

J is TRBJ1-1 and V is TRBV11-2; D not resolved. Germline V lookup: CDR1 SGHAT, CDR2 FQNNGV. CDR3 length equals 13 residues. Trimming stripped 2 bases from V and 2 bases from J, with 6 bases between. The CDR3 reads CASSLKRNTEAFF. For the CDR3, the DNA is TGTGCCAGCAGCTTAAAGCGAAACACTGAAGCTTTCTTT.

The CDR3 here is CSVIILGYYGYTF. The CDR3 DNA is TGCAGCGTTATAATACTTGGTTACTATGGCTACACCTTC. This chain connects TRBV29-1 to TRBJ1-2; D gene ambiguous. Germline-derived CDR1 and CDR2 are SQVTM and ANQGSEA. The CDR3 loop spans 13 amino acids. The V end lost 5 bases, the J end lost 3 bases, and 13 bases lay between the germline ends.

The rearrangement uses TRBV28 and TRBJ1-1; D is perhaps TRBD1 (5 bases). Deletions cut 3 bases from V and 1 base from J, with 9 bases between. CDR1 and CDR2 from the germline V gene are MDHEN and SYDVKM. CDR3 size: 14 residues. The CDR3 bases are TGTGCCAGCAGTTTGGGGGGGTCGAACACTGAAGCTTTCTTT. Its protein is CASSLGGSNTEAFF.